This TCR beta chain emerged from a study of T cells in Graves' hyperthyroidism and ophthalmopathy. Study results and limitations: The model foresaw ophthalmopathy a median 6.5 months prior to onset.

This clonotype was counted ten times or more. Its antigen remains unidentified. Exclusions: uncontrolled infection, other autoimmune disease, pregnancy, lactation. Amplification yielded TCR beta CDR3 regions, with RNA transcripts as the source. Initially, a first-round RT-PCR of the TCR CDR3 employed the HTBI primer set. One entry per CDR3 protein results from TCRdb running MiXCR on the multiplex PCR reads. The profile shows approximately 400,000 distinct CDR3 sequences, over 11% of them singletons. This CDR3 contains 14 residues. CDR1 and CDR2 from the germline V gene are SNHLY and FYNNEI. V lost 4 bases to trimming and J lost 0 bases, with 7 bases between them.

V and J are TRBV2 and TRBJ1-5, with no clear D. The receptor comes from a man aged 50 or older with Graves' ophthalmopathy. Sequencing was performed on blood. The CDR3 coding sequence is TGTGCCAGCAGTGCAACAGCTAGCAATCAGCCCCAGCATTTT. This sequence encodes CASSATASNQPQHF.